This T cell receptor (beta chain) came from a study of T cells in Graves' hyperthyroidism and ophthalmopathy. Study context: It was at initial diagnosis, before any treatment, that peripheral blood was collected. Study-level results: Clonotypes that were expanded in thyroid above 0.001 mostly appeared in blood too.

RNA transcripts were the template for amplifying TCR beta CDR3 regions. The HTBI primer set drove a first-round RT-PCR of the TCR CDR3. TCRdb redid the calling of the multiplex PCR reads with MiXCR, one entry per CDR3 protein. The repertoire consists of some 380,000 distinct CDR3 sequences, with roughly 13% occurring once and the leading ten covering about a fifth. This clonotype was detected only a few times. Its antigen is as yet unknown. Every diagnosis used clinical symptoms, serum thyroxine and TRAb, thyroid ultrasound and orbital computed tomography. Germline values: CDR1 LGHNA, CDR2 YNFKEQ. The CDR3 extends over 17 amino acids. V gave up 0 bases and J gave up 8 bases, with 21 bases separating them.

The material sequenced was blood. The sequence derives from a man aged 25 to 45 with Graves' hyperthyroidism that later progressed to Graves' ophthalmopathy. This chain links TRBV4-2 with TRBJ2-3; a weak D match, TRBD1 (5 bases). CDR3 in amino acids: CASSQDRVGARSGTQYF. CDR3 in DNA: TGTGCCAGCAGCCAAGACAGGGTTGGGGCACGGTCGGGTACGCAGTATTTT.